The clone carrying this T cell receptor (beta chain) has more than one count but fewer than ten. In the original workflow: How many nucleated cells were present was estimated from reference gene primer amplification. The protocol was immunoSEQ multiplex PCR, while the TCRdb copy is restricted to in-frame clones and leaves out a portion. V, J and clone size are taken as reported in that table, and D and trimming were inferred from the DNA itself. The sample has around 200,000 clones, approximately 86% seen once. The data were taken from a study of blood T cell repertoires in COVID-19. Study in general: T cells, B-cell-depleted T cells, or PBMCs provided the cDNA or gDNA that served as material.

The source of this sequence is a man aged 40-55 years with active or convalescent COVID-19. Sequenced: peripheral blood.

The CDR3: CASSSASGREINEQFF. The CDR3 DNA follows: TGTGCCAGCAGCAGTGCGTCGGGACGGGAGATCAATGAGCAGTTCTTC. This chain connects TRBV5-4 to TRBJ2-1, with TRBD2 as a possible D gene (6 bases). V was shortened by 4 bases and J by 6 bases, with 20 bases between the two germline ends. The CDR3 contains 16 residues. Germline-derived CDR1 and CDR2 are SGHNT and YYREEE (reference sequence).